The T cell receptor (beta chain) described here comes from a study of human T cells and chemical hapten exposure. At the level of the study: 2% DPC was applied to around 2 cm by around 2 cm of upper inner arm skin for sensitization. Patch testing placed 0.01% DPC on the upper back, with readings at 6 days. Study outcomes and limitations: Since the donors had alopecia, their immune response may not be the same as that of healthy people.

Comments on this clonotype: Its antigen is unknown.

The library attached unique molecular identifiers to individual cDNA molecules. From the RACE reads, TCRdb called clonotypes with MiXCR, one entry per CDR3 protein. The sample records roughly 380,000 distinct CDR3 sequences, 4% to 5.5% being singletons. Time point reported: patch test 1, 2 weeks after DPC sensitization. Described treatment: therapeutic diphenylcyclopropenone sensitization with weekly scalp DPC. The length of the CDR3 is 14 residues. The germline V gene encodes CDR1 DFQATT and CDR2 SNEGSKA (reference sequence). V lost 3 bases to trimming and J lost 2 bases, with 8 bases between them. The TCR was taken from a woman between 45 and 60 years old with alopecia areata. Some clones in this sample may be carry-over from other donors' samples. V is TRBV20-1 and J is TRBJ2-6; D remains ambiguous. The sample consisted of whole blood, taken in connection with sensitization to the hapten diphenylcyclopropenone (DPC). CDR3 sequence: CSASDMTGANVLTF. The CDR3 DNA reads TGCAGTGCTAGCGACATGACTGGGGCCAACGTCCTGACTTTC.